This is a list of T cell receptor beta chains from one sample in a study of CD8+ T cells in alopecia areata. Using immunoSEQ multiplex PCR, the repertoire was profiled, and TCRdb retains in-frame clones only, with some absent. The data hold around 110,000 clones, with 84% observed a single time. The sample here was CD8+ T cells sorted from blood, taken at week 24, from a patient treated with tofacitinib. The receptors here all came from a human donor with alopecia areata. Both conserved end residues are part of each CDR3. D genes are given only for firm matches. Size tells how often a clone was seen (once, few, many) or the class of an expanded clone, and some rows leave it out.

clone size	V gene	D gene	J gene	CDR3 DNA	CDR3 protein
few	TRBV4-1	.	TRBJ2-7	TGCGCCAGCAGCCAAGTTGGGGGGCCGTCCTACGAGCAGTACTTC	CASSQVGGPSYEQYF
.	TRBV4-1	TRBD1	TRBJ1-1	TGCGCCAGCAGCCCAGGACAGGGCCTAATGAACACTGAAGCTTTCTTT	CASSPGQGLMNTEAFF
.	TRBV7-6	.	TRBJ2-7	TGTGCCAGCAGCTTATATGAAGGGGCCTACGAGCAGTACTTC	CASSLYEGAYEQYF
.	TRBV9	TRBD1	TRBJ2-7	TGTGCCAGCAGCGTATCCACAGGGGGAACCTACGAGCAGTACTTC	CASSVSTGGTYEQYF
.	TRBV11-2	TRBD2	TRBJ2-3	TGTGCCAGCAGCTTAGGGCGGGGGGGCACAGATACGCAGTATTTT	CASSLGRGGTDTQYF
.	TRBV15	.	TRBJ2-1	TGTGCCACCAGTACACAGGCAAGCAATGAGCAGTTCTTC	CATSTQASNEQFF
.	TRBV19	.	TRBJ1-5	TGTGCCAGCAGCCGAGAGGGGAACCAGCCCCAGCATTTT	CASSREGNQPQHF
.	TRBV7-9	TRBD2	TRBJ2-1	TGTGCCAGCAGCTCCCCACTAGCGGGGGGTGAGCAGTTCTTC	CASSSPLAGGEQFF
.	TRBV29-1	.	TRBJ2-1	TGCAGCGTGGATGGGTTCTCCTACAATGAGCAGTTCTTC	CSVDGFSYNEQFF
few	TRBV19	.	TRBJ2-2	TGTGCCAGTAGCTGGTTTGGGCAGTACACCGGGGAGCTGTTTTTT	CASSWFGQYTGELFF
.	TRBV2	TRBD1	TRBJ2-1	TGTGCCAGCAGCCGGACAGGACCCTTTTACAATGAGCAGTTCTTC	CASSRTGPFYNEQFF
few	TRBV19	.	TRBJ2-1	TGTGCCAGTAGTCGAGCGGCCAGGGCATACAATGAGCAGTTCTTC	CASSRAARAYNEQFF
once	TRBV5-6	.	TRBJ2-1	TGTGCCAGCAGTTGGGACTACAATGAGCAGTTCTTC	CASSWDYNEQFF
once	TRBV5-1	TRBD2	TRBJ2-7	TGCGCCAGCAGCGGGGAGGGAGATTCCTACGAGCAGTACTTC	CASSGEGDSYEQYF
once	TRBV11-2	.	TRBJ2-3	TGTGCCAGCAGCATGAGCACAGATACGCAGTATTTT	CASSMSTDTQYF
.	TRBV10-3	.	TRBJ1-1	TGTGCCATCAGTGACGGGGCAGGGGTGAACACTGAAGCTTTCTTT	CAISDGAGVNTEAFF
once	TRBV19	TRBD1	TRBJ1-5	TGTGCCAGTAGGATGGGGCCGGGACAGGGGCTTCGCAATCAGCCCCAGCATTTT	CASRMGPGQGLRNQPQHF
once	TRBV2	.	TRBJ2-4	TGTGCCAGCAGTGGGGGCAGGAATAAAAACATTCAGTACTTC	CASSGGRNKNIQYF
.	TRBV4-1	.	TRBJ1-1	TGCGCCAGCAGCCAAGATAGGTACATGAACACTGAAGCTTTCTTT	CASSQDRYMNTEAFF
.	TRBV11-2	TRBD1	TRBJ2-3	TGTGCCAGCAGCTTAGCTGGGACAGAAAGCACAGATACGCAGTATTTT	CASSLAGTESTDTQYF
.	TRBV4-1	TRBD1	TRBJ2-7	TGCGCCAGCAGCCAGGGACAGGGTTCCTACGAGCAGTACTTC	CASSQGQGSYEQYF
.	TRBV6-6	TRBD1	TRBJ2-1	TGTGCCAGCAGACAGGGGTCAACCTACAATGAGCAGTTCTTC	CASRQGSTYNEQFF
.	TRBV29-1	TRBD1	TRBJ2-1	TGCAGCGGTGGGACAGGGCCTTACAATGAGCAGTTCTTC	CSGGTGPYNEQFF
.	TRBV4-1	TRBD1	TRBJ2-7	TGCGCCAGCACCCTCCGGGACAGGGGGTTAGACGAGCAGTACTTC	CASTLRDRGLDEQYF
.	TRBV20-1	.	TRBJ2-1	TGCAGTGCTAGTCCGGGAAATGAGCAGTTCTTC	CSASPGNEQFF
.	TRBV11-1	.	TRBJ2-7	TGTGCCAGCAGCTTAGCACCTTCCTACGAGCAGTACTTC	CASSLAPSYEQYF
.	TRBV4-1	TRBD2	TRBJ2-2	TGCGCCAGCAGCCAAGATGTTGGGGGGGACACCGGGGAGCTGTTTTTT	CASSQDVGGDTGELFF
.	TRBV5-6	TRBD2	TRBJ2-1	TGTGCCAGCACCCTCGGGGGGGCTGGGAATGAGCAGTTCTTC	CASTLGGAGNEQFF
.	TRBV4-3	.	TRBJ2-7	TGCGCCAGCAGCCCGAGTGTGGGGGGCTGGGAGCAGTACTTC	CASSPSVGGWEQYF
.	TRBV5-1	TRBD2	TRBJ2-1	TGCGCCAGCAGCCCGAGTTTAGCGGGGGAAATCTGGAATGAGCAGTTCTTC	CASSPSLAGEIWNEQFF
.	TRBV5-1	.	TRBJ1-1	TGCGCCAGCAGCTTGGGTTGGGGGCTAGACACTGAAGCTTTCTTT	CASSLGWGLDTEAFF
.	TRBV7-9	TRBD1	TRBJ1-1	TGTGCCAGCAGCTCGACAGGGTATGAAGCTTTCTTT	CASSSTGYEAFF
.	TRBV11-2	TRBD2	TRBJ2-5	TGTGCCAGCAGCTTAGGCGGACTAGCGGGACGAGAGACCCAGTACTTC	CASSLGGLAGRETQYF
.	TRBV7-9	.	TRBJ2-5	TGTGCCAGCAGCTTAACCTCCACCGGCTTTCGAGAGACCCAGTACTTC	CASSLTSTGFRETQYF
once	TRBV19	TRBD1	TRBJ2-1	TGTGCCAGTAGTTCCGACAGGGGGGACAATGAGCAGTTCTTC	CASSSDRGDNEQFF
.	TRBV10-2	TRBD1	TRBJ2-7	TGCGCCAGCAGTGATCCGACAGGGGGTCACTACGAGCAGTACTTC	CASSDPTGGHYEQYF
.	TRBV4-3	TRBD1	TRBJ2-7	TGCGCCAGCAGCCCACGGACAGGGGTCTACGAGCAGTACTTC	CASSPRTGVYEQYF
few	TRBV7-9	.	TRBJ2-1	TGTGCCAGCAGCCCCGGTCAGGGCAATGAGCAGTTCTTC	CASSPGQGNEQFF
.	TRBV29-1	.	TRBJ2-7	TGCAGCGTTGATAACTGGACGGGGGAGCAGTACTTC	CSVDNWTGEQYF
.	TRBV7-3	TRBD1	TRBJ2-3	TGTGCCAGCAGCTACACAGGGGACGCAGATACGCAGTATTTT	CASSYTGDADTQYF
.	TRBV7-8	TRBD2	TRBJ2-5	TGTGCCAGCTCCAAGAGGGCTAGCGGGGGGCCATCGCAAGAGACCCAGTACTTC	CASSKRASGGPSQETQYF
.	TRBV7-9	TRBD2	TRBJ2-5	TGTGCCAGCAGGAGCGGGACTTTCCCTCCGAGCCAGTACTTC	CASRSGTFPPSQYF
.	TRBV5-4	TRBD1	TRBJ1-2	TGTGCCAGCAGCTGGGGGACAGGGGACTATGGCTACACCTTC	CASSWGTGDYGYTF
.	TRBV18	.	TRBJ2-7	TGTGCCAGCTCATCAATCGTGGGGGAGCAGTACTTC	CASSSIVGEQYF
.	TRBV11-2	.	TRBJ1-4	TGTGCCAGCAGCTTAGATACACCTCCTGGAGAAAAACTGTTTTTT	CASSLDTPPGEKLFF
.	TRBV6-5	TRBD1	TRBJ2-2	TGTGCCAGCAGGAGACAGGGAAACACCGGGGAGCTGTTTTTT	CASRRQGNTGELFF
.	TRBV30	TRBD2	TRBJ2-7	TGTGCCTGGAACCCTCGCCTAGCGGGGCTTAACTCCTACGAGCAGTACTTC	CAWNPRLAGLNSYEQYF
.	TRBV4-2	TRBD2	TRBJ2-7	TGTGCCAGCAGCCAAGAATTTCGGGGGGTTCTATTCTACGAGCAGTACTTC	CASSQEFRGVLFYEQYF
.	TRBV29-1	TRBD2	TRBJ2-7	TGCAGCGTTGAACTAGCGGGGGGCTCCTACGAGCAGTACTTC	CSVELAGGSYEQYF
.	TRBV4-1	TRBD1	TRBJ2-7	TGCGCCAGCAGCCAAGGGACAGGGCAAACCGAGCAGTACTTC	CASSQGTGQTEQYF
.	TRBV29-1	.	TRBJ2-4	TGCAGCGTTGAAGAGGGCAGGATCCCGCCCTTCGATAGTCGGTACTTC	CSVEEGRIPPFDSRYF
.	TRBV4-1	.	TRBJ1-1	TGCGCCAGCAGCCAAGAAGTGGTATGGGTTGAAGCTTTCTTT	CASSQEVVWVEAFF
.	TRBV29-1	.	TRBJ2-3	TGCAGCGTCCGGGAGCCCACAGATACGCAGTATTTT	CSVREPTDTQYF
.	TRBV2	.	TRBJ2-5	TGTGCCAGCAGTGACCGCTTGAGCCAAGAGACCCAGTACTTC	CASSDRLSQETQYF
once	TRBV30	.	TRBJ2-1	TGTGCCTGGAGTCGACTTGGGGGACTCTACAATGAGCAGTTCTTC	CAWSRLGGLYNEQFF
.	TRBV13	.	TRBJ2-2	TGTGCCAGCGCAGGGGGGCTAGCCGGGGAGCTGTTTTTT	CASAGGLAGELFF
once	TRBV27	TRBD2	TRBJ2-3	TGTGCCAGCAGTTTATGGGATAGCGGGGGCTCCGAAAGGCAGTATTTT	CASSLWDSGGSERQYF
.	TRBV23-1	.	TRBJ2-1	TGCGCCAGCAGTCAATCTTCCAGGGCCCCCTACAATGAGCAGTTCTTC	CASSQSSRAPYNEQFF
once	TRBV19	.	TRBJ1-1	TGTGCCAGTAGTATAGGTATAACTGAAGCTTTCTTT	CASSIGITEAFF
.	TRBV5-6	.	TRBJ1-5	TGTGCCAGCAGCTTTTGGGGAGGCAATCAGCCCCAGCATTTT	CASSFWGGNQPQHF